The rows below give T cell receptor beta chains drawn from one sample of a study of blood T cell repertoires in COVID-19. Only in-frame clones appear in the TCRdb table, and some are missing; sequencing was by immunoSEQ multiplex PCR. The sample has around 97,000 clones; approximately 90% are singletons. The specimen was peripheral blood. The receptors shown here come from a man in his fifties or sixties in a cohort sampled during active COVID-19. Both conserved end residues are part of each CDR3. Each record gives: clone size, D gene, CDR3 length, V gene, J gene, CDR3 DNA, CDR3 protein. The D gene is left open where the match is weak. A row's size may be missing; if present it is once, few, many or a size class.

clone_size: .
d_call: TRBD1
cdr3_length: 14
v_call: TRBV4-3
j_call: TRBJ1-1
cdr3_nt: TGCGCCAGCAGCCCCGGACAGGGGAACACTGAAGCTTTCTTT
cdr3_aa: CASSPGQGNTEAFF

clone_size: .
d_call: .
cdr3_length: 16
v_call: TRBV5-4
j_call: TRBJ2-2
cdr3_nt: TGTGCCAGCAGCCCCGATCGGGCTCCCCGGGGCGGGGAGCTGTTTTTT
cdr3_aa: CASSPDRAPRGGELFF

clone_size: .
d_call: .
cdr3_length: 15
v_call: TRBV6-5
j_call: TRBJ2-7
cdr3_nt: TGTGCCAGCAGTTACCTAGGTCCAAGGGACTCCGAGCAGTACTTC
cdr3_aa: CASSYLGPRDSEQYF

clone_size: .
d_call: TRBD2
cdr3_length: 18
v_call: TRBV11-2
j_call: TRBJ2-3
cdr3_nt: TGTGCCAGCAGCTTAGACCTCATTGGACTAGCGGGGACAGATACGCAGTATTTT
cdr3_aa: CASSLDLIGLAGTDTQYF

clone_size: .
d_call: .
cdr3_length: 15
v_call: TRBV2
j_call: TRBJ1-5
cdr3_nt: TGTGCCAGCAGAGGTGTCGCGGGGATCAATCAGCCCCAGCATTTT
cdr3_aa: CASRGVAGINQPQHF

clone_size: once
d_call: .
cdr3_length: 14
v_call: TRBV6-1
j_call: TRBJ1-1
cdr3_nt: TGTGCCAGCAGTGAAGGACAGACAAACACTGAAGCTTTCTTT
cdr3_aa: CASSEGQTNTEAFF

clone_size: .
d_call: .
cdr3_length: 13
v_call: TRBV6-5
j_call: TRBJ1-1
cdr3_nt: TGTGCCGCCCAGGGTGGGGTGAACACTGAAGCTTTCTTT
cdr3_aa: CAAQGGVNTEAFF

clone_size: .
d_call: TRBD1
cdr3_length: 20
v_call: TRBV27
j_call: TRBJ1-4
cdr3_nt: TGTGCCAGCAGTTTATCCCAAACAGGGGTCAGCGCAGCAACTAATGAAAAACTGTTTTTT
cdr3_aa: CASSLSQTGVSAATNEKLFF

clone_size: few
d_call: .
cdr3_length: 13
v_call: TRBV19
j_call: TRBJ2-4
cdr3_nt: TGTGCCAGTAGTATCCCCTCGGAAAACATTCAGTACTTC
cdr3_aa: CASSIPSENIQYF

clone_size: few
d_call: TRBD1
cdr3_length: 15
v_call: TRBV28
j_call: TRBJ1-1
cdr3_nt: TGTGCCAGTGCGACAGGGGGCGCAGGGGCGACTGAAGCTTTCTTT
cdr3_aa: CASATGGAGATEAFF

clone_size: .
d_call: .
cdr3_length: 15
v_call: TRBV6-5
j_call: TRBJ2-1
cdr3_nt: TGTGCCAGCAACCCGAGACTATCCTCCTACAATGAGCAGTTCTTC
cdr3_aa: CASNPRLSSYNEQFF

clone_size: once
d_call: TRBD1
cdr3_length: 16
v_call: TRBV6-6
j_call: TRBJ2-7
cdr3_nt: TGTGCCAGCAGTTACTCCTTCGGGACAGGGGGCTCCGAGCAGTACTTC
cdr3_aa: CASSYSFGTGGSEQYF

clone_size: .
d_call: TRBD2
cdr3_length: 15
v_call: TRBV11-2
j_call: TRBJ2-2
cdr3_nt: TGTGCCAGCAGCTCTAAAGCGGGAGTCACCGGGGAGCTGTTTTTT
cdr3_aa: CASSSKAGVTGELFF

clone_size: .
d_call: TRBD1
cdr3_length: 13
v_call: TRBV5-3
j_call: TRBJ1-2
cdr3_nt: TGTGCCACCACCCCGGGACAGGGATGTGGCTACACCTTC
cdr3_aa: CATTPGQGCGYTF

clone_size: .
d_call: .
cdr3_length: 13
v_call: TRBV28
j_call: TRBJ1-1
cdr3_nt: TGTGCCAGCAGTTTCTCTCCGAACACTGAAGCTTTCTTT
cdr3_aa: CASSFSPNTEAFF

clone_size: once
d_call: .
cdr3_length: 13
v_call: TRBV7-2
j_call: TRBJ1-6
cdr3_nt: TGTGCCAGCAGCCTGCGAATGAATTCACCCCTCCACTTT
cdr3_aa: CASSLRMNSPLHF

clone_size: .
d_call: .
cdr3_length: 15
v_call: TRBV6-6
j_call: TRBJ2-1
cdr3_nt: TGTGCCAGCAGTAAAGGACAGCCCTCCTACAATGAGCAGTTCTTC
cdr3_aa: CASSKGQPSYNEQFF

clone_size: .
d_call: TRBD1
cdr3_length: 16
v_call: TRBV6-6
j_call: TRBJ1-6
cdr3_nt: TGTGCCAGCAGTTACTCCGGACAGGGAAAGATTTCACCCCTCCACTTT
cdr3_aa: CASSYSGQGKISPLHF

clone_size: .
d_call: .
cdr3_length: 12
v_call: TRBV21-1
j_call: TRBJ1-2
cdr3_nt: TGTGCCAGGACGGACAGGGCCGAAGGCTACACCTTC
cdr3_aa: CARTDRAEGYTF

clone_size: few
d_call: TRBD1
cdr3_length: 13
v_call: TRBV10-3
j_call: TRBJ1-3
cdr3_nt: TGTGCCATCAGGCCGACAGGGGGGGACACCATATATTTT
cdr3_aa: CAIRPTGGDTIYF

clone_size: .
d_call: .
cdr3_length: 14
v_call: TRBV19
j_call: TRBJ1-2
cdr3_nt: .
cdr3_aa: CASTSEGERYGYTF

clone_size: .
d_call: TRBD2
cdr3_length: 18
v_call: TRBV2
j_call: TRBJ2-2
cdr3_nt: TGTGCCAGCAGCGGTGGGACTAGCGGGCTCGGCGGGGGCGGGGAGCTGTTTTTT
cdr3_aa: CASSGGTSGLGGGGELFF

clone_size: .
d_call: .
cdr3_length: 13
v_call: TRBV19
j_call: TRBJ1-3
cdr3_nt: TGTGCCAGTCGGGTCGGAGGGGGAAACACCATATATTTT
cdr3_aa: CASRVGGGNTIYF

clone_size: .
d_call: .
cdr3_length: 15
v_call: TRBV5-8
j_call: TRBJ2-5
cdr3_nt: TGTGCCAGCAGCTTGGGTGGCGGGGGCGTGAAGACCCAGTACTTC
cdr3_aa: CASSLGGGGVKTQYF

clone_size: .
d_call: .
cdr3_length: 12
v_call: TRBV29-1
j_call: TRBJ2-3
cdr3_nt: TGCAGCGTTGAACCAAGCACAGATACGCAGTATTTT
cdr3_aa: CSVEPSTDTQYF

clone_size: .
d_call: TRBD1
cdr3_length: 15
v_call: TRBV5-1
j_call: TRBJ2-7
cdr3_nt: TGCGCCAGCAGCTTGGGACCGGGACAGGGAAACGAGCAGTACTTC
cdr3_aa: CASSLGPGQGNEQYF

clone_size: .
d_call: .
cdr3_length: 15
v_call: TRBV6-5
j_call: TRBJ1-6
cdr3_nt: TGTGCCAGCAGTTACTCTGGCCCTTATAATTCACCCCTCCACTTT
cdr3_aa: CASSYSGPYNSPLHF

clone_size: .
d_call: .
cdr3_length: 12
v_call: TRBV6-5
j_call: TRBJ1-1
cdr3_nt: TGTGCCAGCAACAACGGGGGGTTTGAAGCTTTCTTT
cdr3_aa: CASNNGGFEAFF

clone_size: .
d_call: .
cdr3_length: 17
v_call: TRBV14
j_call: TRBJ1-5
cdr3_nt: TGTGCCAGCAGCCATTACAGGCCATTAACGTTTAATCAGCCCCAGCATTTT
cdr3_aa: CASSHYRPLTFNQPQHF

clone_size: once
d_call: TRBD1
cdr3_length: 15
v_call: TRBV28
j_call: TRBJ1-5
cdr3_nt: TGTGCCAGCAGTTTACGCCAGGGGGGATCGTGGCCCCAGCATTTT
cdr3_aa: CASSLRQGGSWPQHF

clone_size: .
d_call: TRBD1
cdr3_length: 17
v_call: TRBV7-9
j_call: TRBJ1-1
cdr3_nt: TGTGCCAGCAGCAAGCAGCAGACCGACAGGGGGCGGACTGAAGCTTTCTTT
cdr3_aa: CASSKQQTDRGRTEAFF